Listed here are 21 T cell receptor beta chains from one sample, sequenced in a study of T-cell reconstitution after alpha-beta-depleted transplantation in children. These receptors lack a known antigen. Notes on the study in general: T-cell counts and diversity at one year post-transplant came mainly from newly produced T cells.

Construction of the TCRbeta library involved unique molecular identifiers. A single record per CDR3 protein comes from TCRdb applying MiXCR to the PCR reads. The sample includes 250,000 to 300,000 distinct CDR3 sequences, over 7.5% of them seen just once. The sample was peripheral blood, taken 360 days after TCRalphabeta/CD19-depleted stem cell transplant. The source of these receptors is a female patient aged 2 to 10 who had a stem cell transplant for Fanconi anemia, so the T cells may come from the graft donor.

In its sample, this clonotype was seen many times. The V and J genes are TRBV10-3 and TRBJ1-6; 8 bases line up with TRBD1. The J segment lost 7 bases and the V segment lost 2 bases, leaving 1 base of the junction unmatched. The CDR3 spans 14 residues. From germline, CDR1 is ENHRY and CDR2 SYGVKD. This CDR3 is CAISEGDRNSPLHF. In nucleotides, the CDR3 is TGTGCCATCAGTGAGGGGGACAGGAATTCACCCCTCCACTTT.

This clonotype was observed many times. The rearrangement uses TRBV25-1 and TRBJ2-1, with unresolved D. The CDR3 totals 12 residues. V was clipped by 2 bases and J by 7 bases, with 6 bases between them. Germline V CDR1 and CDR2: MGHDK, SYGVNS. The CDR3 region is CASSESDNEQFF. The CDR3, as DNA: TGTGCCAGCAGTGAAAGTGATAATGAGCAGTTCTTC.

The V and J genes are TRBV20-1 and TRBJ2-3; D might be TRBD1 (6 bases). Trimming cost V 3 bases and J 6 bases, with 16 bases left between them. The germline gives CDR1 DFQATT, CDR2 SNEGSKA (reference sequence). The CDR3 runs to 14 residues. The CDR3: CSARPGALWDTQYF. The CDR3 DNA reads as TGCAGTGCTAGGCCAGGGGCCCTGTGGGATACGCAGTATTTT.

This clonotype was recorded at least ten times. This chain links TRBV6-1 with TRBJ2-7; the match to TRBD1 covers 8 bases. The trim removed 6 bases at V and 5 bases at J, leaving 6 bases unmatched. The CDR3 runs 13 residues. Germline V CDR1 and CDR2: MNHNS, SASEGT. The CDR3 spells CASRLQGVDEQYF. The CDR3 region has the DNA TGTGCCAGCAGACTACAGGGGGTCGACGAGCAGTACTTC.

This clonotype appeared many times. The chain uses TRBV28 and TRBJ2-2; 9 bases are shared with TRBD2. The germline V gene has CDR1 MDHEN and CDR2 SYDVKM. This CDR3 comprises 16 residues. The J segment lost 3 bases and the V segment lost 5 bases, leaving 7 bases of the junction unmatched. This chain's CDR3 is CASSTERGAYTGELFF. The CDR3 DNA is TGTGCCAGCAGTACCGAGCGGGGGGCCTACACCGGGGAGCTGTTTTTT.

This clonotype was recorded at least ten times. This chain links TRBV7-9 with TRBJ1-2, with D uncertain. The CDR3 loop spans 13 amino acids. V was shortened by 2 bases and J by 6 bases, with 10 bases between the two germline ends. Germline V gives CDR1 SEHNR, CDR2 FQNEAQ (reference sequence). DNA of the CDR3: TGTGCCAGCAGCTTAAGGCAGAGGGATGGCTACACCTTC. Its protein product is CASSLRQRDGYTF.

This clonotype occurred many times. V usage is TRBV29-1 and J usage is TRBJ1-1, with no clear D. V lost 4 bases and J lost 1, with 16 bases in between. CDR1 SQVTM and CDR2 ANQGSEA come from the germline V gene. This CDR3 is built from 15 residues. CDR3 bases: TGCAGCGTTGTCGGATTCGATACCAGGAACACTGAAGCTTTCTTT. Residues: CSVVGFDTRNTEAFF.

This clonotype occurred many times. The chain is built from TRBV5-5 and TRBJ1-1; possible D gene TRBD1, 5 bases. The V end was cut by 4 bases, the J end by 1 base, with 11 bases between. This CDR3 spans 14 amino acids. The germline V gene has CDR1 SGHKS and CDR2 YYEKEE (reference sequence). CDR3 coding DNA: TGTGCCAGCAGCCCGGGACCCGCGAACACTGAAGCTTTCTTT. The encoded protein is CASSPGPANTEAFF.

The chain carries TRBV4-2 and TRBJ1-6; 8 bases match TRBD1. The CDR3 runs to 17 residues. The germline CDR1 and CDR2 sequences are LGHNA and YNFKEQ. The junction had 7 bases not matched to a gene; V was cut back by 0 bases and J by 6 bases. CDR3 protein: CASSQDRGGTGNSPLHF. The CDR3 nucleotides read TGTGCCAGCAGCCAAGATCGGGGAGGGACAGGTAATTCACCCCTCCACTTT.

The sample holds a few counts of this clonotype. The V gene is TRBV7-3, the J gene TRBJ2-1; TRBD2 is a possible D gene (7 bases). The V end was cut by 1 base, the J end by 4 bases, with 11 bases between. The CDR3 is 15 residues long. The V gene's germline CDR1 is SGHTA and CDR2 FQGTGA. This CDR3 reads CASSLMGGGYNEQFF. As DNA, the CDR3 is TGTGCCAGCAGCTTAATGGGAGGGGGATACAATGAGCAGTTCTTC.

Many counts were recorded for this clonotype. The CDR3 sequence: CASSQPGSSSYNEQFF. DNA for the CDR3: TGCGCCAGCAGCCAACCGGGATCTAGCTCCTACAATGAGCAGTTCTTC. The V gene is TRBV4-1, the J gene TRBJ2-1, with a weak D call TRBD2 (5 bases). The length of the CDR3 is 16 residues. Deletions cut 2 bases from V and 0 bases from J, with 11 bases between. Germline CDR1 reads MGHRA; CDR2 reads YSYEKL.

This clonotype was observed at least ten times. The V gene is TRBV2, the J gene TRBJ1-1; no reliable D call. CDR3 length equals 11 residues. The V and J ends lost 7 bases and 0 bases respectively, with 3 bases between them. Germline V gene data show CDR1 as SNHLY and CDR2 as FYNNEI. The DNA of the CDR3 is TGTGCCAGCACCATGAACACTGAAGCTTTCTTT. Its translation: CASTMNTEAFF.

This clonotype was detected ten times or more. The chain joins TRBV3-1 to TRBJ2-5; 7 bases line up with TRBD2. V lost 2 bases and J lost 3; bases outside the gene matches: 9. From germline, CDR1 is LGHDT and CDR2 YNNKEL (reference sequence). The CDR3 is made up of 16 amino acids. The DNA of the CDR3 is TGTGCCAGCAGCCAATCCACCCTAGCGGCGGAAGAGACCCAGTACTTC. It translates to CASSQSTLAAEETQYF.

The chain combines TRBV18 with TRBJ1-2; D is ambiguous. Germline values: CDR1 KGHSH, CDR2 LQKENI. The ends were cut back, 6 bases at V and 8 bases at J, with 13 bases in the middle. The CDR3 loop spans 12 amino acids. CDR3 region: CASSPKFLGYTF. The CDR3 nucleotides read TGTGCCAGCTCCCCTAAGTTCCTGGGCTACACCTTC.

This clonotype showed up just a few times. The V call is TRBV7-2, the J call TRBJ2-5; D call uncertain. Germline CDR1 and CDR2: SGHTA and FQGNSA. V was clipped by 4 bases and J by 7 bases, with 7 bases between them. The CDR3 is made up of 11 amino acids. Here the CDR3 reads CASSSRGTQYF. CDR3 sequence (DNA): TGTGCCAGCAGCTCCCGAGGGACCCAGTACTTC. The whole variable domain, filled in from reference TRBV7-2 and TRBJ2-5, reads GAGVSQSPSNKVTEKGKDVELRCDPISGHTALYWYRQSLGQGLEFLIYFQGNSAPDKSGLPSDRFSAERTGGSVSTLTIQRTQQEDSAVYLCASSSRGTQYFGPGTRLLVL.

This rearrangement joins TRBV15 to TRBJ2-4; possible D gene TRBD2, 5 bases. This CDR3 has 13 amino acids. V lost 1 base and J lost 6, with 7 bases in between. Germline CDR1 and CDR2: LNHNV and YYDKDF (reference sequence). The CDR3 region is CATSRGRGNIQYF. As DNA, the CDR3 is TGTGCCACCAGCAGAGGCCGGGGAAACATTCAGTACTTC.

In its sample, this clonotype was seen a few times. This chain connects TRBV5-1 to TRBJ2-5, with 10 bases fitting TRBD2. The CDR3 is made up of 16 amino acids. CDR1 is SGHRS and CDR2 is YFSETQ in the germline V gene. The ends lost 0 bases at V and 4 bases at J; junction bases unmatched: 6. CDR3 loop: CASSLVTLAGRETQYF. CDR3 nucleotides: TGCGCCAGCAGCTTGGTGACACTAGCGGGGAGAGAGACCCAGTACTTC.

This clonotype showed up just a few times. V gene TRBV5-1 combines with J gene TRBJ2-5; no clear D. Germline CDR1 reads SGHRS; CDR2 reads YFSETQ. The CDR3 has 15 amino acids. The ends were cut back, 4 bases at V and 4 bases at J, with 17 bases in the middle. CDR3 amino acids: CASSPLPGRRETQYF. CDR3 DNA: TGCGCCAGCAGCCCTCTGCCAGGTAGAAGAGAGACCCAGTACTTC.

CDR3 bases: TGCAGTACCACGGCTGAGTTTTATGGCTACACCTTC. It yields the protein CSTTAEFYGYTF. The chain couples TRBV20-1 to TRBJ1-2; D is uncertain. With 8 bases removed from V and 5 bases from J, the gap between germline ends came to 15 bases. Germline CDR1 reads DFQATT; CDR2 reads SNEGSKA (reference sequence). This CDR3 contains 12 residues.

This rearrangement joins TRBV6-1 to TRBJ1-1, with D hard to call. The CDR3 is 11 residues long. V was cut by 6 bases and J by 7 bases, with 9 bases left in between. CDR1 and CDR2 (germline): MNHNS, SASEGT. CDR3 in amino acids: CASRRQVEAFF. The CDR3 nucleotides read TGTGCCAGCAGAAGACAAGTTGAAGCTTTCTTT.

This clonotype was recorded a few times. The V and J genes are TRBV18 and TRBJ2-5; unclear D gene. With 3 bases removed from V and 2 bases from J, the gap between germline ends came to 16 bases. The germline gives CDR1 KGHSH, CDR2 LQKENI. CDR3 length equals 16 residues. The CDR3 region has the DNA TGTGCCAGCTCACCCCAACAGCAGGCCTCGCAAGAGACCCAGTACTTC. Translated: CASSPQQQASQETQYF. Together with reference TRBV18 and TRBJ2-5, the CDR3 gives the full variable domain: NAGVMQNPRHLVRRRGQEARLRCSPMKGHSHVYWYRQLPEEGLKFMVYLQKENIIDESGMPKERFSAEFPKEGPSILRIQQVVRGDSAAYFCASSPQQQASQETQYFGPGTRLLVL.